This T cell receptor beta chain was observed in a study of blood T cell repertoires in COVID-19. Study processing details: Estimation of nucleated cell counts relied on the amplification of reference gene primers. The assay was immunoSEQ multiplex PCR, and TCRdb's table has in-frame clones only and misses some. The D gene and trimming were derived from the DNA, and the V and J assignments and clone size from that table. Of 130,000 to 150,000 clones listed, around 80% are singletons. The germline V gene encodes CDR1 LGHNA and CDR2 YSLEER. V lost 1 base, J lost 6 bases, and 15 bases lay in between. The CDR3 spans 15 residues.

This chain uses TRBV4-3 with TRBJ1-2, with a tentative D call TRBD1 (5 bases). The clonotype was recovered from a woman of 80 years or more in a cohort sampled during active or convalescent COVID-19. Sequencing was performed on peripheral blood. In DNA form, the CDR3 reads TGCGCCAGCAGCCAAGGCGGAGCCACCAGGGATGGCTACACCTTC. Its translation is CASSQGGATRDGYTF.